The clone carrying this TCR beta chain has ten or more counts. Among the exclusions were patients with other autoimmune diseases, uncontrolled infections, pregnancy or lactation. The data were taken from a study of Graves' ophthalmopathy and Graves' hyperthyroidism. The CDR3 sequence is 15 residues long. CDR1 MNHEY and CDR2 SVGEGT come from the germline V gene. J was trimmed by 0 bases and V by 4 bases; bases with no gene match: 6. Amplification from RNA transcripts yielded the TCR beta CDR3 regions. First-round RT-PCR with HTBI primers preceded a second-round multiplex PCR. TCRdb reprocessed the multiplex PCR reads via MiXCR and lists one record per CDR3 protein. The sample contains a few hundred thousand distinct CDR3 sequences, more than 20% of which appear only once.

Sequencing was carried out using peripheral blood. The chain joins TRBV6-2 or TRBV6-3 to TRBJ2-7, with TRBD1 matching 7 bases. The TCR originated in a woman aged 18-35 years with stable Graves' hyperthyroidism. CDR3: CASSSPTGFSYEQYF. For the CDR3, the DNA is TGTGCCAGCAGTTCCCCGACAGGGTTCTCCTACGAGCAGTACTTC.